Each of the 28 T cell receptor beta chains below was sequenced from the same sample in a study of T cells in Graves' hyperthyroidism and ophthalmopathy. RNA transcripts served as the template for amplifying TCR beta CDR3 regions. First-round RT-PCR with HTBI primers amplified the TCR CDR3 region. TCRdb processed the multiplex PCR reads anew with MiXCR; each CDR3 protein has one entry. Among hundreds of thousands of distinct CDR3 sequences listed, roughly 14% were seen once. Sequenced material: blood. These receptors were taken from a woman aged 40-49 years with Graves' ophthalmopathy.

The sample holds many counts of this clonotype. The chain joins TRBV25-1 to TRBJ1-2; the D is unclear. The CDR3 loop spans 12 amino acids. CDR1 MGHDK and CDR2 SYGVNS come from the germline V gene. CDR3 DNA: TGTGCGAGCGCGGGAGGGAACTATGGCTACACCTTC. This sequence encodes CASAGGNYGYTF.

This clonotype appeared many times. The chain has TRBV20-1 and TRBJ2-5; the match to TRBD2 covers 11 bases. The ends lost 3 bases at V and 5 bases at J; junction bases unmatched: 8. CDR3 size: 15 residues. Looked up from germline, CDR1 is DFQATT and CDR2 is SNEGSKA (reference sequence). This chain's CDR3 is CSASSLAGVGETQYF. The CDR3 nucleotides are TGCAGTGCTAGTTCACTAGCGGGAGTAGGGGAGACCCAGTACTTC.

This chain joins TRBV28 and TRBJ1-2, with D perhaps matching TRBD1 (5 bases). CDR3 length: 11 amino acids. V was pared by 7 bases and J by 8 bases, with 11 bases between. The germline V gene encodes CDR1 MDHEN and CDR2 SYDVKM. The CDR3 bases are TGTGCCAGCAATCGACAGTCCGGCTACACCTTC. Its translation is CASNRQSGYTF.

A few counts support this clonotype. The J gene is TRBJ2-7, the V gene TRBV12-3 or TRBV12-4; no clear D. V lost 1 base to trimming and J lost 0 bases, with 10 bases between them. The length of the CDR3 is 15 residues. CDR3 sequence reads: CASSLGNPPSYEQYF. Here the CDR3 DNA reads TGTGCCAGCAGTTTAGGAAATCCTCCCTCCTACGAGCAGTACTTC.

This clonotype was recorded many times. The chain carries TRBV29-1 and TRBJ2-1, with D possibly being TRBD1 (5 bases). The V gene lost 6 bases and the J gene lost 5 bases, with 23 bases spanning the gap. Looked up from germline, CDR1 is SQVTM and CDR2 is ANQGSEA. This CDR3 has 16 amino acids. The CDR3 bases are TGCAGCGTAGGAGACAGTACGAACGATTTAAACAATGAGCAGTTCTTC. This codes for CSVGDSTNDLNNEQFF.

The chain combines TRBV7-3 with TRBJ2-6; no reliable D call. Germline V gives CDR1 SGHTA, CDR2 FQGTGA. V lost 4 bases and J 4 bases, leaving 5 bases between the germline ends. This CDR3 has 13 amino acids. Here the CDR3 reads CASSSVGANVLTF. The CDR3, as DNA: TGTGCCAGCAGCTCGGTCGGGGCCAACGTCCTGACTTTC.

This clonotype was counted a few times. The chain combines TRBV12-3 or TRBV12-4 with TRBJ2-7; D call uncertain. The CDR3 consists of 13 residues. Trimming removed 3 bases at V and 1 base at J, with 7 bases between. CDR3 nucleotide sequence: TGTGCCAGCAGTTTCGACCTATCCTACGAGCAGTACTTC. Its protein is CASSFDLSYEQYF.

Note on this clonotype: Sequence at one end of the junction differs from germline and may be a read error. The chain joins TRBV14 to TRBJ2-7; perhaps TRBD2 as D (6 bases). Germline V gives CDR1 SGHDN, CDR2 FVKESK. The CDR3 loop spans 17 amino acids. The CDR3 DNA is TGTGCCAGCGGCCAGGACTCAGTCCGGGAGAGCTCCTACGAGCAGTACTTC. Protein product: CASGQDSVRESSYEQYF.

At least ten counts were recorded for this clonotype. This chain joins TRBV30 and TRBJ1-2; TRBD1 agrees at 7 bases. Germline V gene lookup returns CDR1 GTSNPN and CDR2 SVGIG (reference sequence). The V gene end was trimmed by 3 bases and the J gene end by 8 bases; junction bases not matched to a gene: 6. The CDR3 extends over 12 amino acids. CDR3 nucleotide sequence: TGTGCCTGGAGCCCCGACAGGGACGGCTACACCTTC. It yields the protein CAWSPDRDGYTF. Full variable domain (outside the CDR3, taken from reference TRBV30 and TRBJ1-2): SQTIHQWPATLVQPVGSPLSLECTVEGTSNPNLYWYRQAAGRGLQLLFYSVGIGQISSEVPQNLSASRPQDRQFILSSKKLLLSDSGFYLCAWSPDRDGYTFGSGTRLTVV.

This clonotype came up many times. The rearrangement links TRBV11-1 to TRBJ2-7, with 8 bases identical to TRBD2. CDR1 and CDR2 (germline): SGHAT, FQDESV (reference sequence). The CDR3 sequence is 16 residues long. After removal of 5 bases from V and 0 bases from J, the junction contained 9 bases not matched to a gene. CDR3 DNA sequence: TGTGCCAGCAGCCGATATCTAGCGGGTTCCTCCTACGAGCAGTACTTC. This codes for CASSRYLAGSSYEQYF.

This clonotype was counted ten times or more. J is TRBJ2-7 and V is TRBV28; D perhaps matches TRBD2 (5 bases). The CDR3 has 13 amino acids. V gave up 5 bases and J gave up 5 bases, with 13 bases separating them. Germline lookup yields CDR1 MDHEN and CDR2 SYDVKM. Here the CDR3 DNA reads TGTGCCAGCAGTAGAGGGTACAAACACGAGCAGTACTTC. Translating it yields CASSRGYKHEQYF.

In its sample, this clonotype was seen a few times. CDR3 sequence: CASSPQEYSTEAFF. The CDR3 coding sequence is TGTGCCAGCAGCCCACAGGAGTATAGCACTGAAGCTTTCTTT. The chain links TRBV5-5 to TRBJ1-1; possibly TRBD1 for D (5 bases). Germline CDR1 and CDR2: SGHKS and YYEKEE (reference sequence). V dropped 4 bases and J dropped 4 bases, with 14 bases sitting between them. The CDR3 sequence is 14 residues long.

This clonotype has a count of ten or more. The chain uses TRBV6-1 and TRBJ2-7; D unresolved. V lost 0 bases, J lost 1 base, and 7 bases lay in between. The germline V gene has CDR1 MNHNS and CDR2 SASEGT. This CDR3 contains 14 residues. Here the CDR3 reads CASSEARLSYEQYF. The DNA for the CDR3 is TGTGCCAGCAGTGAAGCGCGACTGTCCTACGAGCAGTACTTC.

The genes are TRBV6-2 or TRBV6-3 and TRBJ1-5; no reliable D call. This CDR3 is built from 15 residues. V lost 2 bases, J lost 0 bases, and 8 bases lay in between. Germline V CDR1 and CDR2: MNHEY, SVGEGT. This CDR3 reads CASSYAGYSNQPQHF. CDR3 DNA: TGTGCCAGCAGTTACGCGGGATATAGCAATCAGCCCCAGCATTTT.

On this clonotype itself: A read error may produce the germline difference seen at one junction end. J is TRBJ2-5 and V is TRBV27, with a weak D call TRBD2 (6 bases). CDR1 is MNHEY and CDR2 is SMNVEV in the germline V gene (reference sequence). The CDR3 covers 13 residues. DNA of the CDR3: TGTGTCAGCAGCTTGGGGGGCCAAGAGACCCAGTACTTC. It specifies CVSSLGGQETQYF.

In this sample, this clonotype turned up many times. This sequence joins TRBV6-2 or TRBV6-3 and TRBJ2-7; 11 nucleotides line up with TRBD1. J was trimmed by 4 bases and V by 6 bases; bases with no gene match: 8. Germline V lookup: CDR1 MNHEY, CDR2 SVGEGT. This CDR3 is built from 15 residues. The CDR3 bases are TGTGCCAGCAGACCTCCAGGGACAGGGGGGTACGAGCAGTACTTC. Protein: CASRPPGTGGYEQYF.

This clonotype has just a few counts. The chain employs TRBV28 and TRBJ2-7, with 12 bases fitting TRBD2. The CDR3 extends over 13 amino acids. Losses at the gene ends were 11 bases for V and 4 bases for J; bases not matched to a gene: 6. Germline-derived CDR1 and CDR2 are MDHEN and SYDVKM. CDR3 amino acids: CAGMTSGSYEQYF. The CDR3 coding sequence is TGTGCCGGAATGACTAGCGGGAGTTACGAGCAGTACTTC.

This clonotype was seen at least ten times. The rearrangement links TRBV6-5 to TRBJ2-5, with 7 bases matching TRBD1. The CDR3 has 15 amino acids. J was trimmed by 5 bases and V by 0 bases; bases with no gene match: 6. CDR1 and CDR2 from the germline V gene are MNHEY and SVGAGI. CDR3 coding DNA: TGTGCCAGCAGTTACTCAAGACAGGGAAGGGAGACCCAGTACTTC. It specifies CASSYSRQGRETQYF.

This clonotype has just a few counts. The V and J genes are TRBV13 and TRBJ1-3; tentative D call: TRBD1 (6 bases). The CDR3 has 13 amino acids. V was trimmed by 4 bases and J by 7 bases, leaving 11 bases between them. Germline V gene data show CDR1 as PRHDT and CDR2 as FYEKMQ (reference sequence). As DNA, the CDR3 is TGTGCCAGCAGCTCAGACAGGAGGAACACCATATATTTT. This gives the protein CASSSDRRNTIYF.

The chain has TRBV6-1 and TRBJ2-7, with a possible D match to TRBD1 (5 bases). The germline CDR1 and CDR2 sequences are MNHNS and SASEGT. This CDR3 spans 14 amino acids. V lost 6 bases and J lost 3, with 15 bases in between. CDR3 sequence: CASSPLLTDYEQYF. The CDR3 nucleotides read TGTGCCAGCAGCCCCCTTTTGACAGACTACGAGCAGTACTTC.

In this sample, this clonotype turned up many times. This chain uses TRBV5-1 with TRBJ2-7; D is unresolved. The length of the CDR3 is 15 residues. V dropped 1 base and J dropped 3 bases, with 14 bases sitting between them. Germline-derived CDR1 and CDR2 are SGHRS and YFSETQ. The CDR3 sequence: CASSLSASVIYEQYF. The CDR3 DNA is TGCGCCAGCAGCTTGTCAGCGAGCGTAATCTACGAGCAGTACTTC. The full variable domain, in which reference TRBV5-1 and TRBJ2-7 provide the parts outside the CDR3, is KAGVTQTPRYLIKTRGQQVTLSCSPISGHRSVSWYQQTPGQGLQFLFEYFSETQRNKGNFPGRFSGRQFSNSRSEMNVSTLELGDSALYLCASSLSASVIYEQYFGPGTRLTVT.

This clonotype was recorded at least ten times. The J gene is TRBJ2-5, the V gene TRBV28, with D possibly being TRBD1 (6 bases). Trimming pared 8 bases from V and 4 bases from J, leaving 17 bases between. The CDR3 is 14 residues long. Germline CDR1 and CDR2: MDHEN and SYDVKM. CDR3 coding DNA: TGTGCCAGCTCGGCTAGCCAAGGGGGAGAGACCCAGTACTTC. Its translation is CASSASQGGETQYF.

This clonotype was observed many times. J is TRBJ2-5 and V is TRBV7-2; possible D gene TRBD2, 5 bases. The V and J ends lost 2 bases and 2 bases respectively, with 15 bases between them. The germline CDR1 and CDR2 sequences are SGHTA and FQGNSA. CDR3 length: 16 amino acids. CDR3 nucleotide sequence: TGTGCCAGCAGCTTAAGTCCGGGGATGGGGCAAGAGACCCAGTACTTC. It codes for CASSLSPGMGQETQYF.

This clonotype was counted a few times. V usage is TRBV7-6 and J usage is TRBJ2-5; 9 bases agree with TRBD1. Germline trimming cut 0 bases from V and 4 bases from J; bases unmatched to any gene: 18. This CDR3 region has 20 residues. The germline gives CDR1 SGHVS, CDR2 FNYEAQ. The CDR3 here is CASSLATTVEDRGPTETQYF. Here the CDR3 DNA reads TGTGCCAGCAGCTTAGCCACCACGGTCGAGGACAGGGGACCAACAGAGACCCAGTACTTC.

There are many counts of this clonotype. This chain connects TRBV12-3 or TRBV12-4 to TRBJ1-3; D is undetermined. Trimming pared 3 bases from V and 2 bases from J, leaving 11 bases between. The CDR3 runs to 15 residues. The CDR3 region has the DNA TGTGCCAGCAGTTTTCGGGATCGAGCTGGAAACACCATATATTTT. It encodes CASSFRDRAGNTIYF.

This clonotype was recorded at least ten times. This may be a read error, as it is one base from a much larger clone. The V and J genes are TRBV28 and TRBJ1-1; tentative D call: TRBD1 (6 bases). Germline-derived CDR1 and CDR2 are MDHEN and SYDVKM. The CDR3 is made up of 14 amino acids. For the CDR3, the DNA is TGTGCCAGCAGTTTAGGGGGGCGCACCACTGAAGTTTTCTTT. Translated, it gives CASSLGGRTTEVFF. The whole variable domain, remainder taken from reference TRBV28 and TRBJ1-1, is DVKVTQSSRYLVKRTGEKVFLECVQDMDHENMFWYRQDPGLGLRLIYFSYDVKMKEKGDIPEGYSVSREKKERFSLILESASTNQTSMYLCASSLGGRTTEVFFGQGTRLTVV.

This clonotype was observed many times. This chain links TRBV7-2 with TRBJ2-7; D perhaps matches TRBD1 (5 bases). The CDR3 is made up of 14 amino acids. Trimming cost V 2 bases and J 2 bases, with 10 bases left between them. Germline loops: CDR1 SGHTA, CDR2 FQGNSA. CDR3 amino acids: CASSLSRATYEQYF. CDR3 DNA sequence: TGTGCCAGCAGCTTAAGCAGGGCGACCTACGAGCAGTACTTC.

The CDR3 DNA is TGTGCCAGCAGGTTCGCGTTTGGCAATCAGCCCCAGCATTTT. Protein product: CASRFAFGNQPQHF. The V call is TRBV6-2 or TRBV6-3, the J call TRBJ1-5; D gene unclear. The CDR3 has 14 amino acids. The V end lost 6 bases, the J end lost 2 bases, and 11 bases lay between the germline ends. Germline-derived CDR1 and CDR2 are MNHEY and SVGEGT.